Sequencing of this T cell receptor (beta chain) was carried out in a study of cytomegalovirus exposure and HLA in healthy donors. Vbeta (60) and Jbeta (13) primers were used in the PCR. Assay used: immunoSEQ multiplex PCR; TCRdb lists only in-frame clones, some missing. The sample contains approximately 260,000 clones, 84% of which appear only once. This clone was detected only once. Trimming removed 4 bases at V and 0 bases at J, with 12 bases between. The CDR3 spans 15 residues. Germline loops: CDR1 SGDLS, CDR2 YYNGEE. The TCR sequence derives from a woman aged 40-49 years in good health and CMV-seropositive. The chain carries TRBV9 and TRBJ2-3; D is perhaps TRBD2 (6 bases). The sequenced material came from PBMCs. DNA of the CDR3: TGTGCCAGCAGCTGGGGGAGCGGGAGCACAGATACGCAGTATTTT. Its protein product is CASSWGSGSTDTQYF.